This is a list of T cell receptor beta chains from one sample in a study of T-cell reconstitution after alpha-beta-depleted transplantation in children. One entry per CDR3 protein, called by TCRdb with MiXCR from the PCR reads. The sample holds about 70,000 distinct CDR3 sequences, roughly a tenth seen once. The sample consisted of PBMCs, taken before TCRalphabeta/CD19-depleted stem cell transplant. The receptors derive from a boy aged 10-17 years with acute myeloid leukemia, due to receive a stem cell transplant. The CDR3 runs from the conserved cysteine through the conserved F or W. Fields, in order: D gene, J gene, clone size, V gene, CDR3 protein, CDR3 DNA. The D gene is left open where the match is weak. Expanded clones get a size class; other rows say once, few or many, or leave the size out.

NA TRBJ2-2 many TRBV7-6 CASSLVRAGELFF TGTGCCAGCAGCTTAGTCAGGGCCGGGGAGCTGTTTTTT
NA TRBJ2-1 many TRBV12-3/TRBV12-4 CASSRGYEQFF TGTGCCAGCAGTAGGGGGTATGAGCAGTTCTTC
TRBD1 TRBJ2-7 NA TRBV7-2 CASSFRWSPTGLDEQYF TGTGCCAGCAGCTTTCGGTGGAGCCCGACAGGGCTTGACGAGCAGTACTTC
TRBD1 TRBJ2-3 NA TRBV6-2/TRBV6-3 CASSRDRGRTDTQYF TGTGCCAGCAGCCGGGACAGGGGGCGCACAGATACGCAGTATTTT
NA TRBJ1-5 many TRBV6-5 CASSYTRDRHQPQHF TGTGCCAGCAGTTACACCAGGGATCGGCATCAGCCCCAGCATTTT
NA TRBJ2-5 many TRBV20-1 CSARVPGSARETQYF TGCAGTGCTAGAGTCCCCGGGTCTGCTAGGGAGACCCAGTACTTC
TRBD2 TRBJ2-1 NA TRBV19 CASSIDTGLAGPDNEQFF TGTGCCAGTAGTATAGATACGGGACTAGCGGGACCAGACAATGAGCAGTTCTTC
TRBD2 TRBJ2-4 NA TRBV20-1 CRAPPPSLAGGRKNIQYF TGCAGGGCCCCGCCGCCTTCTCTAGCGGGAGGGCGCAAAAACATTCAGTACTTC
TRBD1 TRBJ2-1 NA TRBV18 CASSSQTQGARPDEQFF TGTGCCAGCTCAAGCCAGACACAGGGGGCTAGGCCCGATGAGCAGTTCTTC
NA TRBJ2-5 many TRBV4-2 CASSQGSGVMETQYF TGTGCCAGCAGCCAAGGGTCAGGGGTTATGGAGACCCAGTACTTC
TRBD1 TRBJ2-1 few TRBV6-2/TRBV6-3 CASREGQGANNEQFF TGTGCCAGCAGGGAGGGACAGGGGGCGAACAATGAGCAGTTCTTC
NA TRBJ1-3 many TRBV5-5 CASSRRDNDLNTIYF TGTGCCAGCAGCCGAAGGGACAACGATCTAAACACCATATATTTT
NA TRBJ1-1 NA TRBV4-1 CASRSPGAQTEAFF TGCGCCAGCCGCAGCCCCGGGGCCCAGACTGAAGCTTTCTTT
TRBD1 TRBJ1-5 many TRBV7-2 CASSYRGQDGNQPQHF TGTGCCAGCAGCTACAGGGGGCAGGACGGCAATCAGCCCCAGCATTTT
NA TRBJ2-1 many TRBV7-8 CASSLVMGTYNEQFF TGTGCCAGCAGCTTGGTTATGGGAACCTACAATGAGCAGTTCTTC
NA TRBJ2-3 many TRBV7-2 CASSRSGASGFTDTQYF TGTGCCAGCAGCCGCTCGGGGGCTAGCGGATTCACAGATACGCAGTATTTT
NA TRBJ1-1 once TRBV2 CASNANLRTEAFF TGTGCCAGCAATGCAAATTTACGCACTGAAGCTTTCTTT
TRBD2 TRBJ2-2 many TRBV6-5 CASSLPLAGGLNGELFF TGTGCCAGCAGTTTGCCCCTAGCGGGGGGGCTGAACGGGGAGCTGTTTTTT
TRBD1 TRBJ2-5 many TRBV6-5 CASSYPTGGQETQYF TGTGCCAGCAGTTACCCGACAGGGGGCCAAGAGACCCAGTACTTC
TRBD2 TRBJ2-5 NA TRBV5-8 CASSPETSGRVKTQYF TGTGCCAGCAGCCCGGAAACTAGCGGGAGAGTAAAGACCCAGTACTTC
TRBD1 TRBJ2-2 few TRBV12-3/TRBV12-4 CASRRDRGPGELFF TGTGCCAGCAGACGGGACAGGGGGCCCGGGGAGCTGTTTTTT
NA TRBJ1-1 many TRBV12-3/TRBV12-4 CASSLHRVKGTEAFF TGTGCCAGCAGTCTCCACAGGGTTAAAGGGACTGAAGCTTTCTTT
NA TRBJ1-1 many TRBV7-9 CASSLESVGSTEAFF TGTGCCAGCAGCTTAGAGAGCGTTGGGTCCACTGAAGCTTTCTTT
NA TRBJ1-2 many TRBV9 CASSVGRVMSYGYTF TGTGCCAGCAGCGTCGGCAGAGTAATGTCCTATGGCTACACCTTC
NA TRBJ1-1 NA TRBV30 CAWSPRWGDAFF TGTGCCTGGAGCCCCCGATGGGGTGACGCTTTCTTT
TRBD1 TRBJ2-3 NA TRBV19 CASSIGTGATDTQYF TGTGCCAGTAGTATCGGGACAGGGGCTACAGATACGCAGTATTTT
NA TRBJ2-2 many TRBV5-1 CASSLDSVGELFF TGCGCCAGCAGCTTGGATTCAGTCGGGGAGCTGTTTTTT
TRBD1 TRBJ2-3 few TRBV5-5 CASSLEQGADTQYF TGTGCCAGCAGCTTGGAGCAGGGGGCAGATACGCAGTATTTT
TRBD1 TRBJ1-1 many TRBV19 CASTRDRGHTEAFF TGTGCCAGTACCCGGGACAGGGGGCACACTGAAGCTTTCTTT
NA TRBJ2-1 many TRBV5-1 CASTVRGEQFF TGCGCCAGCACGGTGAGAGGTGAGCAGTTCTTC
TRBD1 TRBJ1-4 many TRBV2 CASRNGQGTTNEKLFF TGTGCCAGCAGAAACGGACAGGGCACAACTAATGAAAAACTGTTTTTT
NA TRBJ2-5 many TRBV12-3/TRBV12-4 CASSLFGTQYF TGTGCCAGCAGTTTATTTGGGACCCAGTACTTC
NA TRBJ2-2 many TRBV27 CASSWRSFTGELFF TGTGCCAGCAGCTGGCGGTCTTTTACCGGGGAGCTGTTTTTT
NA TRBJ2-1 many TRBV9 CASSETGTASSYNEQFF TGTGCCAGCAGCGAAACCGGGACGGCGAGCTCCTACAATGAGCAGTTCTTC
NA TRBJ2-5 many TRBV5-1 CASSLEPQETQYF TGCGCCAGCAGCTTGGAGCCGCAAGAGACCCAGTACTTC
NA TRBJ2-3 NA TRBV24-1 CATSGHQGDTQYF TGTGCCACCAGTGGGCACCAGGGAGATACGCAGTATTTT
NA TRBJ2-1 NA TRBV20-1 CSARDIVGTTYNEQFF TGCAGTGCTAGAGATATAGTGGGGACGACCTACAATGAGCAGTTCTTC
NA TRBJ2-1 NA TRBV18 CASSPNNEQFF TGTGCCAGCTCACCTAACAATGAGCAGTTCTTC
TRBD1 TRBJ1-2 many TRBV12-3/TRBV12-4 CASSLGTGNRYTF TGTGCCAGCAGTTTGGGGACAGGGAACCGCTACACCTTC
NA TRBJ1-1 many TRBV12-3/TRBV12-4 CASNRGRANTEAFF TGTGCCAGCAATCGGGGCAGGGCGAACACTGAAGCTTTCTTT
NA TRBJ2-7 NA TRBV7-9 CASSLAGLGSYEQYF TGTGCCAGCAGCTTAGCGGGACTGGGATCCTACGAGCAGTACTTC
NA TRBJ1-2 NA TRBV5-4 CASSVDSIYGYTF TGTGCCAGCAGCGTGGACAGCATCTATGGCTACACCTTC
NA TRBJ2-5 many TRBV20-1 CSADQETQYF TGCAGTGCAGATCAAGAGACCCAGTACTTC
NA TRBJ2-1 many TRBV12-3/TRBV12-4 CASSFRSHEQFF TGTGCCAGCAGTTTTCGTAGCCATGAGCAGTTCTTC
TRBD1 TRBJ2-2 many TRBV27 CASRDQGVGELFF TGTGCCAGCAGAGATCAGGGGGTCGGGGAGCTGTTTTTT
NA TRBJ2-2 many TRBV7-2 CASSLVPDNYRVLDGPNTGELFF TGTGCCAGCAGCTTAGTACCAGACAACTACAGGGTGCTCGATGGGCCCAACACCGGGGAGCTGTTTTTT
TRBD1 TRBJ2-5 many TRBV7-9 CASSSSILGGQTYFQETQYF TGTGCCAGCAGCTCCTCTATCTTAGGGGGACAGACTTATTTCCAAGAGACCCAGTACTTC
NA TRBJ2-2 many TRBV20-1 CSARDGRDDPGELFF TGCAGTGCTAGAGACGGGCGGGATGATCCCGGGGAGCTGTTTTTT